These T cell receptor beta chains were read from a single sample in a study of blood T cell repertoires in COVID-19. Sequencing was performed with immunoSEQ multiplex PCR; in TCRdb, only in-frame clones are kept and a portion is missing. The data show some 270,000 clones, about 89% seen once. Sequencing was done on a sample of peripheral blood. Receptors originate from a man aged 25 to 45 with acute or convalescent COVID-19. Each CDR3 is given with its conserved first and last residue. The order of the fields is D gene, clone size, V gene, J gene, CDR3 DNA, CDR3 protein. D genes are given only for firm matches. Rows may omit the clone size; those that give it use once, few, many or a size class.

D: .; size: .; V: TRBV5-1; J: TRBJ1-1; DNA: TGCGCCAGCAGCTTGGGGGGCAGCACCCGGAACACTGAAGCTTTCTTT; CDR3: CASSLGGSTRNTEAFF
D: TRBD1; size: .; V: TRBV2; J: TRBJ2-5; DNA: TGTGCCAGGGGGGACAGTGCCCGGATAGGGCTCCAAGAGACCCAGTACTTC; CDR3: CARGDSARIGLQETQYF
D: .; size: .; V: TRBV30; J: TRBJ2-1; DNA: TGTGCAAGGAGCCGGGGGGCGGGTAATGAGCAGTTCTTC; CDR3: CARSRGAGNEQFF
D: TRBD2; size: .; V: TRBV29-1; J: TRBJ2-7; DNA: TGCAGCGTTCAACTAGCGGCATACGAGCAGTACTTC; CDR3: CSVQLAAYEQYF
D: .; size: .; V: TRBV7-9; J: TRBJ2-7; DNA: TGTGCCAGCAGCTTAGTAGCGTCCGAGCAGTACTTC; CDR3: CASSLVASEQYF
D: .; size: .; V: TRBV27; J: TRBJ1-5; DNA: TGTGCCAGCAGTCCTTCGACAGCCCATAGCAATCAGCCCCAGCATTTT; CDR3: CASSPSTAHSNQPQHF
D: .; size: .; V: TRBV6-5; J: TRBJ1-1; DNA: TGTGCCAGCAGTTACGGTCGGGGCACTGAAGCTTTCTTT; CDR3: CASSYGRGTEAFF
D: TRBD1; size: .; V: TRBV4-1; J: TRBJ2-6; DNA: TGCGCCAGCACCTCGGGACAGGGAAAGTCTATGCCTGGGGCCAACGTCCTGACTTTC; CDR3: CASTSGQGKSMPGANVLTF
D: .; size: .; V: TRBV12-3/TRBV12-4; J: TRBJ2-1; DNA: TGTGCCAGCAGTTTTTGGACTCAAAGTGAGCAGTTCTTC; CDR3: CASSFWTQSEQFF
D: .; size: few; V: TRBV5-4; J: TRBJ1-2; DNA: TGTGCCAGCAGCTTGGTGACAGAAGGAGGCTACACCTTC; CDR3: CASSLVTEGGYTF
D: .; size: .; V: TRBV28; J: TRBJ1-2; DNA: TGTGCCAGCAGTCTCAGAGGCTATGGCTACACCTTC; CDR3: CASSLRGYGYTF
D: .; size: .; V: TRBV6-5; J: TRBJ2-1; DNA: TGTGCCAGCAGTTCCGCCGGAGCCTCCTACAATGAGCAGTTCTTC; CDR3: CASSSAGASYNEQFF
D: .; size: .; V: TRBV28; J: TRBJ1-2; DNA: TGTGCCAGCAGTAACCGGGTCAAGGCGGGCTATGGCTACACCTTC; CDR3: CASSNRVKAGYGYTF
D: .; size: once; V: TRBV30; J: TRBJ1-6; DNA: TGTGCCTGCACCCTTGACAATTGGGGCAATTCACCCCTCCACTTT; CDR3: CACTLDNWGNSPLHF
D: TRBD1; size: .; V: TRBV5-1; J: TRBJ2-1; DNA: TGCGCCAGCAGCTTGGTATTCTACGGGGACAGGGGCTACAATGAGCAGTTCTTC; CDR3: CASSLVFYGDRGYNEQFF
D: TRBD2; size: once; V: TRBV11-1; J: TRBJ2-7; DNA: TGTGCCAGCAGCCCCAGGACTAGCGGGGCCACCTACGAGCAGTACTTC; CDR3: CASSPRTSGATYEQYF
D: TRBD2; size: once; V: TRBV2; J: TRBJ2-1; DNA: TGTGCCAGCAAACCCACTAGCGGGTCCTACAATGAGCAGTTCTTC; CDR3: CASKPTSGSYNEQFF
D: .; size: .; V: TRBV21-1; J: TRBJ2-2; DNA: TGTGCCAGCAGCCCCCACCGGGGAGCTGTTTTT; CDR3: CASSPHRGAVF
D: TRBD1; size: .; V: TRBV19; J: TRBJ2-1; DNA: TGTGCCAGTCGTGGCGCGGGGACAGGGCCCTACAATGAGCAGTTCTTC; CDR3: CASRGAGTGPYNEQFF
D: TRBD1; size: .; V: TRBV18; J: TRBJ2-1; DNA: TGTGCCAGCTCACCACCGGCAGGGGGTTTCGGTGAGCAGTTCTTC; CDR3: CASSPPAGGFGEQFF
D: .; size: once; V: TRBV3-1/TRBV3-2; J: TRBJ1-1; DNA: TGTGCCAGCAGCCCTATTTACGGTCAAACGAGCACTGAAGCTTTCTTT; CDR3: CASSPIYGQTSTEAFF
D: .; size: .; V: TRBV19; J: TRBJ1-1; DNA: TGTGCCAGTAGTATAGGACGGGGCACTGAAGCTTTCTTT; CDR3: CASSIGRGTEAFF
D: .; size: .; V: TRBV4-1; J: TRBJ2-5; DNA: TGCCCCCCCAGCCAAGGGGGGGGGCCCGATGGAGAGACCCAGTACTTC; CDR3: CPPSQGGGPDGETQYF
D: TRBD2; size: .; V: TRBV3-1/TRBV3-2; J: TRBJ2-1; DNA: TGTGCCAGCAGCCGCTCACCGGGACTAGATGGGTATGAGCAGTTCTTC; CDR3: CASSRSPGLDGYEQFF
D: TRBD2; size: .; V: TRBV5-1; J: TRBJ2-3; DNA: TGCGCCAGCAGCTCCGGGACTAGCGGAGATACGCAGTATTTT; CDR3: CASSSGTSGDTQYF